One sample yielded the 5 T cell receptor beta chains listed below, sequenced in a study of T cell responses to AZD1222 COVID-19 vaccine. The repertoire was sequenced with immunoSEQ multiplex PCR; TCRdb's copy has only in-frame clones and lacks some. The repertoire holds 120,000 or so clones, 88% seen once, with roughly a sixth in the top ten. The material sequenced was peripheral blood, taken on day 0 of MenACWY control vaccination. These receptors came from an adult in good health.

The chain uses TRBV30 and TRBJ2-3, with 9 nucleotides matching TRBD2. V lost 0 bases, J lost 6 bases, and 7 bases stayed unmatched. The germline V gene has CDR1 GTSNPN and CDR2 SVGIG (reference sequence). The CDR3 sequence is 15 residues long. CDR3 DNA: TGTGCCTGGAGTGTGGCTAGCGGGGTTCAGGATACGCAGTATTTT. Translated, it gives CAWSVASGVQDTQYF.

The chain carries TRBV7-2 and TRBJ1-2; D remains unclear. This CDR3 has 14 amino acids. Germline loops: CDR1 SGHTA, CDR2 FQGNSA. The V gene lost 5 bases and the J gene lost 0 bases, with 10 bases spanning the gap. The CDR3 sequence: CASSAWTANYGYTF. The CDR3 DNA reads as TGTGCCAGCAGCGCGTGGACGGCTAACTATGGCTACACCTTC.

This sequence joins TRBV4-1 and TRBJ2-7, with 15 bases lining up with TRBD2. The CDR3 is 14 amino acids. Germline V gene data show CDR1 as MGHRA and CDR2 as YSYEKL. Trimming took 4 bases from V and 7 from J; bases not matched to a gene: 2. CDR3 coding DNA: TGCGCCAGCAGCCGCGGGACTAGCGGGGGGGAGCAGTACTTC. Translated, it gives CASSRGTSGGEQYF.

J is TRBJ1-5 and V is TRBV11-2; D might be TRBD1 (6 bases). V lost 2 bases, J lost 14 bases, and 16 bases lay in between. Germline V gene lookup returns CDR1 SGHAT and CDR2 FQNNGV. The CDR3 runs to 13 residues. CDR3 sequence (DNA): TGTGCCAGCAGCTTATCCCTGGACAGCCGGGAGCATTTT. This codes for CASSLSLDSREHF.

This sequence joins TRBV9 and TRBJ2-3, with 11 bases matching TRBD2. The CDR3 has 18 residues. Germline V gene lookup returns CDR1 SGDLS and CDR2 YYNGEE. V gave up 0 bases and J gave up 5 bases; unmatched junction bases: 11. The CDR3 nucleotides are TGTGCCAGCAGCGTAGACAACGTAGCGGGAGGGCCAGTAGATACGCAGTATTTT. Amino acid sequence: CASSVDNVAGGPVDTQYF.